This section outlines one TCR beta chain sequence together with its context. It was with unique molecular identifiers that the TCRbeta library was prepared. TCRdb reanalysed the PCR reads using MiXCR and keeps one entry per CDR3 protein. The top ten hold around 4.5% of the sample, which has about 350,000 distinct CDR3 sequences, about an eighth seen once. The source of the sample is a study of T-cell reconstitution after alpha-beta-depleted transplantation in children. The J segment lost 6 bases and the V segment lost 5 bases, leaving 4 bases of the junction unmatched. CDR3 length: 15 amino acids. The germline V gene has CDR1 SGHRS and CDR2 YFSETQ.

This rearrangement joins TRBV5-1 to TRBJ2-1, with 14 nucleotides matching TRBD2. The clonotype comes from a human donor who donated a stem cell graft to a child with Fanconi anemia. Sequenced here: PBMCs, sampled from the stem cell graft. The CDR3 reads CASSYGTSGGNEQFF. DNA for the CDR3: TGCGCCAGCAGTTACGGGACTAGCGGGGGCAATGAGCAGTTCTTC. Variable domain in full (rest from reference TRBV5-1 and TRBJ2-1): KAGVTQTPRYLIKTRGQQVTLSCSPISGHRSVSWYQQTPGQGLQFLFEYFSETQRNKGNFPGRFSGRQFSNSRSEMNVSTLELGDSALYLCASSYGTSGGNEQFFGPGTRLTVL.